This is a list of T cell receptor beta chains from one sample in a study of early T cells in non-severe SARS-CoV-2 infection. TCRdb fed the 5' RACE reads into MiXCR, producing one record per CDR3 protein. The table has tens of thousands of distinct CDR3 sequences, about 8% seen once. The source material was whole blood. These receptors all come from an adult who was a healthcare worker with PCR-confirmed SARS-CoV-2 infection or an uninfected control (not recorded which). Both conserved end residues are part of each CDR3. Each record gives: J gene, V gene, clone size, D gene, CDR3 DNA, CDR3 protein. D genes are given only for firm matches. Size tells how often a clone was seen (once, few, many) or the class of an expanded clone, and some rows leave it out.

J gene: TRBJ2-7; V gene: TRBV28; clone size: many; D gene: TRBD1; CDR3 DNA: TGTGCCAGCAGTTCGGGACAGATGTTAAGCGAGCAGTACTTC; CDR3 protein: CASSSGQMLSEQYF
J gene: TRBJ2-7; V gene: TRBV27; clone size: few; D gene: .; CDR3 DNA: TGTGCCAGCAGTTTAAAACGGAGCTCCTACGAGCAGTACTTC; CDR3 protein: CASSLKRSSYEQYF
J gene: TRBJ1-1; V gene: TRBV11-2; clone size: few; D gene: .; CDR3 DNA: TGTGCCAGCAGCACCCGCAACACTGAAGCTTTCTTT; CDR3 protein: CASSTRNTEAFF
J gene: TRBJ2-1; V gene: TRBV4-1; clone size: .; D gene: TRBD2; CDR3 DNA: TGCGCCAGCAGCCAAGCAACTAGCGGCGCCTACAATGAGCAGTTCTTC; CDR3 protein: CASSQATSGAYNEQFF
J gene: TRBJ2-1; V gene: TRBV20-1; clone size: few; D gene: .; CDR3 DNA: TGCAGTGCTCTGGGACCGATCTTGTCGTTCTTC; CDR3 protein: CSALGPILSFF
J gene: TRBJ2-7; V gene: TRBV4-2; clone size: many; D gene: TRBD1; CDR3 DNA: TGTGCCAGCAGCCAAGATCCAGGGGGTGTCTACGAGCAGTACTTC; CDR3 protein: CASSQDPGGVYEQYF
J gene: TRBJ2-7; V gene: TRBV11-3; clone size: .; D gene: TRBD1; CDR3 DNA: TGTGCCAGCAGCCCACAGGGGTACTCCTACGAGCAGTACTTC; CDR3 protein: CASSPQGYSYEQYF
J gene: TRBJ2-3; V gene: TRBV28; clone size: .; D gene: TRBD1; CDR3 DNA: TGTGCCAGCAGTTCCCCCGGGACAGGGTATGATACGCAGTATTTT; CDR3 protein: CASSSPGTGYDTQYF
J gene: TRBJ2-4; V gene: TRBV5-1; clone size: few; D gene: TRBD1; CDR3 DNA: TGCGCCAGCAGCACTGGACAGGGGGCCTCAATTCAGTACTTC; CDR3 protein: CASSTGQGASIQYF
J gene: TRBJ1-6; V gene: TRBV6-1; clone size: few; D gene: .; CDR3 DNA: TGTGCCAGCAGTGAACGGGTGGCTGGGGATTCACCCCTCCACTTT; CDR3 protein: CASSERVAGDSPLHF